These 8 T cell receptor beta chains were sequenced from one sample in a study of CXCR3-negative and CXCR3-positive naive CD8 T cells. Study-wide results and limits: CXCR3-positive naive cells carried more hydrophobic TRB CDR3s than CXCR3-negative naive cells did.

It was by 5' RACE with UMI labels that the TRB cDNA libraries were prepared. Reanalyzing the 5' RACE reads, TCRdb keeps one entry per CDR3 protein, without DNA. The sample includes about 86,000 distinct CDR3 sequences. What these receptors recognize is not known. Sequencing was performed on naive CXCR3+ CD8+ T cells from blood. The subset denotes: CD45RO-CCR7+CD27+CD95- naive CD8+ T cells expressing CXCR3 (TNR3+). The receptors here all came from a human donor in good health. Some clones in this sample may be carry-over from other donors' samples.

This clonotype ranks as medium-sized (0.01 to 0.1%) in terms of frequency. The V and J genes are TRBV4-3 and TRBJ1-4; TCRdb names TRBD1, which stays unverified in the absence of DNA. Germline V gene sequence: CDR1 LGHNA, CDR2 YSLEER. The CDR3 runs 15 residues. This CDR3 reads CASSQDHRGNEKLFF.

The V call is TRBV2, the J call TRBJ2-1; absent DNA, TCRdb's TRBD2 call cannot be checked. The CDR3 covers 17 residues. Germline lookup yields CDR1 SNHLY and CDR2 FYNNEI. The CDR3 sequence: CASTEIGGVRNYNEQFF.

The gene calls are TRBV7-6 and TRBJ2-7; TCRdb's D gene call, TRBD1, goes unchecked for lack of DNA. Germline values: CDR1 SGHVS, CDR2 FNYEAQ. The CDR3 is 15 amino acids. CDR3 in amino acids: CASSLEQGGSYEQYF.

This chain joins TRBV14 and TRBJ2-1; TCRdb's D call of TRBD2 is untestable without DNA. CDR1 and CDR2 (germline): SGHDN, FVKESK. This CDR3 is built from 15 residues. CDR3 sequence reads: CASSGGLPRYNEQFF.

The genes are TRBV7-2 and TRBJ2-1. Germline assignment: CDR1 SGHTA and CDR2 FQGNSA. CDR3 length: 13 amino acids. CDR3 sequence: CASRVGLIDEQFF.

The gene calls are TRBV20-1 and TRBJ1-1; TCRdb names TRBD1, which stays unverified in the absence of DNA. CDR1 and CDR2 from the germline V gene are DFQATT and SNEGSKA (reference sequence). The CDR3 consists of 15 residues. The chain's CDR3 is CSARGWDGGNTEAFF.

The gene calls are TRBV28 and TRBJ2-5; TCRdb outputs TRBD1, but without DNA this stays unchecked. The CDR3 totals 14 residues. In germline, CDR1 is MDHEN, CDR2 SYDVKM. The CDR3 spells CASSFLNPGETQYF. Based on the CDR3 plus reference TRBV28 and TRBJ2-5, the full variable domain is DVKVTQSSRYLVKRTGEKVFLECVQDMDHENMFWYRQDPGLGLRLIYFSYDVKMKEKGDIPEGYSVSREKKERFSLILESASTNQTSMYLCASSFLNPGETQYFGPGTRLLVL.

The V gene is TRBV28, the J gene TRBJ2-3; the D call of TRBD2 rests on TCRdb alone, since no DNA is present to check it. The CDR3 is made up of 15 amino acids. Germline V gives CDR1 MDHEN, CDR2 SYDVKM. The CDR3: CASSRGLASTDTQYF.